The present TCR beta chain was sequenced within a study of T cell responses to AZD1222 COVID-19 vaccine. TCRdb's copy holds only in-frame clones and misses some; the assay was immunoSEQ multiplex PCR. The data hold about 160,000 clones, with 90% to 95% observed a single time. V lost 6 bases, J lost 1 base, and 9 bases lay in between. This CDR3 region has 13 residues. The germline V gene encodes CDR1 MNHEY and CDR2 SVGEGT. The rearrangement joins TRBV6-2 or TRBV6-3 to TRBJ1-2, with unresolved D. This sequence originates from an adult who received the AZD1222 COVID-19 vaccine. The sequences come from peripheral blood, collected 28 days after the second AZD1222 dose. The CDR3 region has the DNA TGTGCCAGCAGATACCGGGATAACTATGGCTACACCTTC. Amino acids: CASRYRDNYGYTF.